Below, 20 T cell receptor beta chains from the same sample are listed, as sequenced in a study of T cell responses to AZD1222 COVID-19 vaccine. Clones were sequenced by immunoSEQ multiplex PCR, and TCRdb holds only the in-frame ones, with some missing. The repertoire consists of some 120,000 clones, with about 89% occurring once and the leading ten covering more than 4%. Sequences were derived from peripheral blood, sampled on day 0 of AZD1222 vaccination. Receptors were obtained from an adult in good health.

This sequence joins TRBV12-3 or TRBV12-4 and TRBJ1-1; weak D call: TRBD1 (5 bases). This CDR3 is built from 13 residues. Deletions cut 6 bases from V and 8 bases from J, with 16 bases between. The CDR3 loop reads CASRRGPTGEAFF. The CDR3 DNA reads as TGTGCCAGCAGACGCGGTCCAACAGGCGAAGCTTTCTTT.

The gene calls are TRBV6-5 and TRBJ2-3; D may be TRBD2 (5 bases). Deletions cut 6 bases from V and 6 bases from J, with 16 bases between. The CDR3 runs to 14 residues. Germline lookup yields CDR1 MNHEY and CDR2 SVGAGI. CDR3 nucleotide sequence: TGTGCCAGCAGCCCCCAATGGGGAGCGGATACGCAGTATTTT. Amino acid sequence: CASSPQWGADTQYF.

The V call is TRBV19, the J call TRBJ1-1; no definite D call. This CDR3 has 14 amino acids. Trimming pared 3 bases from V and 1 base from J, leaving 9 bases between. Germline lookup yields CDR1 LNHDA and CDR2 SQIVND (reference sequence). Here the CDR3 reads CASSMLGKNTEAFF. The CDR3 coding sequence is TGTGCCAGTAGTATGTTAGGAAAGAACACTGAAGCTTTCTTT. Full variable domain (remainder filled in from reference TRBV19 and TRBJ1-1): DGGITQSPKYLFRKEGQNVTLSCEQNLNHDAMYWYRQDPGQGLRLIYYSQIVNDFQKGDIAEGYSVSREKKESFPLTVTSAQKNPTAFYLCASSMLGKNTEAFFGQGTRLTVV.

This sequence joins TRBV28 and TRBJ1-3; tentatively, D is TRBD1 (5 bases). The CDR3 spans 14 residues. CDR1 and CDR2 from the germline V gene are MDHEN and SYDVKM. V dropped 6 bases and J dropped 1 base, with 10 bases sitting between them. The CDR3 DNA reads as TGTGCCAGCAGCATTGGGGGATCTGGAAACACCATATATTTT. It encodes CASSIGGSGNTIYF.

The chain combines TRBV15 with TRBJ2-3; 8 positions match TRBD1. The CDR3 is made up of 19 amino acids. CDR1 is LNHNV, CDR2 YYDKDF, per germline (reference sequence). J gave up 3 bases and V 0 bases, and 14 bases lay outside the gene matches. The CDR3 DNA sequence: TGTGCCACCAGCAGAGATCGGACAGGGTGGCGGGATACTACAGATACGCAGTATTTT. Its protein is CATSRDRTGWRDTTDTQYF.

This chain links TRBV11-2 with TRBJ2-5, with 7 bases lining up with TRBD2. J gave up 4 bases and V 3 bases, and 20 bases lay outside the gene matches. This CDR3 contains 19 residues. Germline V lookup: CDR1 SGHAT, CDR2 FQNNGV. The CDR3 protein is CASSFTPYRAGTTGETQYF. The CDR3 bases are TGTGCCAGCAGCTTTACGCCCTACAGAGCCGGGACTACCGGAGAGACCCAGTACTTC.

V is TRBV19 and J is TRBJ1-1; no clear D. V lost 6 bases, J lost 5 bases, and 13 bases lay in between. Germline V gene lookup returns CDR1 LNHDA and CDR2 SQIVND (reference sequence). The CDR3 length is 13 residues. The CDR3 bases are TGTGCCAGTAGGAAGACAAGGGAGACTGAAGCTTTCTTT. Protein: CASRKTRETEAFF.

The chain is built from TRBV4-1 and TRBJ1-5; no reliable D call. The length of the CDR3 is 15 residues. With 0 bases removed from V and 5 bases from J, the gap between germline ends came to 11 bases. Germline CDR1 MGHRA, CDR2 YSYEKL. CDR3 in amino acids: CASSQDSRRHQPQHF. The CDR3 DNA reads TGCGCCAGCAGCCAAGATTCGAGGCGCCATCAGCCCCAGCATTTT.

This clone was counted a few times. The V and J genes are TRBV23-1 and TRBJ1-5; D unclear. TRBV23-1 is annotated as an ORF whose role is uncertain. V lost 3 bases to trimming and J lost 4 bases, with 1 base between them. The CDR3 is 11 residues long. Written as DNA, the CDR3 is TGCGCCAGCAGTCAGAATCAGCCCCAGCATTTT. The encoded protein is CASSQNQPQHF.

The V call is TRBV6-5, the J call TRBJ2-7, with D perhaps matching TRBD1 (6 bases). Trimming took off 5 bases at V and 5 bases at J, with 13 bases between the two ends. Germline V gene lookup returns CDR1 MNHEY and CDR2 SVGAGI. The CDR3 contains 13 residues. CDR3 in amino acids: CASSLQGRDEQYF. The CDR3 coding sequence is TGTGCCAGCAGTCTACAGGGAAGAGACGAGCAGTACTTC.

V and J are TRBV7-8 and TRBJ1-5, with 8 bases matching TRBD1. Per the germline V gene, CDR1 is SGHVS and CDR2 is FQNEAQ. The CDR3 is 13 amino acids. The V gene end was trimmed by 3 bases and the J gene end by 8 bases; junction bases not matched to a gene: 3. CDR3 in amino acids: CASSLSGGEPQHF. DNA of the CDR3: TGTGCCAGCAGCTTGTCAGGGGGCGAGCCCCAGCATTTT.

This clone has just a few counts. This chain connects TRBV6-5 to TRBJ1-2; D possibly corresponds to TRBD1 (6 bases). The CDR3 covers 14 residues. The V gene's germline CDR1 is MNHEY and CDR2 SVGAGI. This CDR3 is CATEKEGGAGGYTF. CDR3 sequence (DNA): TGTGCTACAGAGAAAGAGGGGGGGGCAGGAGGCTACACCTTC.

This clone showed up just once. The chain is built from TRBV21-1 and TRBJ2-4; the DNA was not compared with TRBD2, the D call given in the table. TRBV21-1 is a pseudogene. The CDR3 extends over 21 amino acids. The CDR3 spells CASSKDGGEGEGVGAKNIQYF. The CDR3 nucleotides are TGTGCCAGCAGCAAAGATGGCGGGGAGGGGGAGGGCGTCGGGGCCAAAAACATTCAGTACTTC.

The CDR3 sequence: CASSLKLAEFEFF. CDR3 sequence (DNA): TGTGCCAGCTCATTAAAACTAGCCGAGTTCGAATTCTTC. The chain carries TRBV18 and TRBJ2-1; possibly TRBD2 for D (6 bases). V gave up 5 bases and J gave up 16 bases, with 21 bases separating them. Germline assignment: CDR1 KGHSH and CDR2 LQKENI. The CDR3 sequence is 13 residues long.

CDR3 in DNA: TGTGCCAGCGCGGGGTCGGGTAATTCACCCCTCCACTTT. It is translated as CASAGSGNSPLHF. The V and J genes are TRBV6-6 and TRBJ1-6; D is undetermined. The CDR3 is 13 amino acids. Trimming shortened V by 8 bases and J by 6 bases, and 11 bases separated the two germline ends. The germline gives CDR1 MNHNY, CDR2 SVGAGI (reference sequence).

The gene calls are TRBV24-1 and TRBJ2-7, with 9 nucleotides matching TRBD1. V lost 6 bases, J lost 2 bases, and 4 bases stayed unmatched. The CDR3 is 14 residues long. Looked up from germline, CDR1 is KGHDR and CDR2 is SFDVKD. This chain's CDR3 is CATSHRDRAYEQYF. CDR3 sequence (DNA): TGTGCCACCAGTCACAGGGACAGGGCCTACGAGCAGTACTTC.

The rearrangement uses TRBV6-2 or TRBV6-3 and TRBJ1-2; TRBD1 might be the D (6 bases). The CDR3 totals 17 residues. The germline CDR1 and CDR2 sequences are MNHEY and SVGEGT. V lost 4 bases, J lost 6 bases, and 24 bases lay in between. Written as DNA, the CDR3 is TGTGCCAGCAGTTTCCCGACAGGTCAGGGGTATAAGGATGGCTACACCTTC. Protein: CASSFPTGQGYKDGYTF.

V and J are TRBV28 and TRBJ2-7; either TRBD1 or TRBD2 may supply D (5 bases each). The CDR3 is 16 residues long. Germline loops: CDR1 MDHEN, CDR2 SYDVKM. Deletions cut 4 bases from V and 4 bases from J, with 20 bases between. The CDR3 DNA reads TGTGCCAGCAGTTACGACCGGGACGGCGAACTTTACGAGCAGTACTTC. Translated: CASSYDRDGELYEQYF.

This clone has more than one count but fewer than ten. This chain uses TRBV7-8 with TRBJ2-1; D might be TRBD2 (7 bases). Per the germline V gene, CDR1 is SGHVS and CDR2 is FQNEAQ. The CDR3 length is 15 residues. Trimming took off 4 bases at V and 5 bases at J, with 15 bases between the two ends. CDR3 in amino acids: CASSSRGGVNNEQFF. The CDR3 coding sequence is TGTGCCAGCAGCTCGAGGGGGGGGGTTAACAATGAGCAGTTCTTC.

V and J are TRBV2 and TRBJ2-5; 8 nucleotides match TRBD2. CDR1 SNHLY and CDR2 FYNNEI come from the germline V gene. V was pared by 5 bases and J by 5 bases, with 7 bases of the junction left unmatched. The CDR3 is 14 residues long. CDR3 nucleotides: TGTGCCAGCAGTTACGGGGGGGGTGGGGAGACCCAGTACTTC. Translation: CASSYGGGGETQYF. Looking up the rest from reference TRBV2 and TRBJ2-5 gives the full variable domain: EPEVTQTPSHQVTQMGQEVILRCVPISNHLYFYWYRQILGQKVEFLVSFYNNEISEKSEIFDDQFSVERPDGSNFTLKIRSTKLEDSAMYFCASSYGGGGETQYFGPGTRLLVL.